This T cell receptor (beta chain) was sequenced in a study of blood T cells in healthy people across ages. Germline CDR1 DFQATT, CDR2 SNEGSKA (reference sequence). Germline trimming cut 6 bases from V and 1 base from J; bases unmatched to any gene: 19. This CDR3 is built from 18 residues. As concerns this clonotype: The antigen remains unidentified.

The study, taken as a whole, reports: Age advanced and TCR beta diversity per million T cells fell, roughly linearly.

Then a second PCR, running about 6 to 11 cycles, was carried out with a sample-barcoded 5' primer and a J-beta primer mix. TCRdb reprocessed the 5' RACE reads with MiXCR, giving one entry per CDR3 protein. The table shows roughly 790,000 distinct CDR3 sequences, with roughly 41% occurring only once. Sequencing used blood. This receptor was taken from a woman aged 60-70 years in good health. The V and J genes are TRBV20-1 and TRBJ2-3; 7 positions match TRBD1. CDR3 sequence: CSAEGAEGWPPGTDTQYF. The CDR3 nucleotides are TGCAGTGCCGAGGGGGCAGAAGGGTGGCCACCGGGCACAGATACGCAGTATTTT.